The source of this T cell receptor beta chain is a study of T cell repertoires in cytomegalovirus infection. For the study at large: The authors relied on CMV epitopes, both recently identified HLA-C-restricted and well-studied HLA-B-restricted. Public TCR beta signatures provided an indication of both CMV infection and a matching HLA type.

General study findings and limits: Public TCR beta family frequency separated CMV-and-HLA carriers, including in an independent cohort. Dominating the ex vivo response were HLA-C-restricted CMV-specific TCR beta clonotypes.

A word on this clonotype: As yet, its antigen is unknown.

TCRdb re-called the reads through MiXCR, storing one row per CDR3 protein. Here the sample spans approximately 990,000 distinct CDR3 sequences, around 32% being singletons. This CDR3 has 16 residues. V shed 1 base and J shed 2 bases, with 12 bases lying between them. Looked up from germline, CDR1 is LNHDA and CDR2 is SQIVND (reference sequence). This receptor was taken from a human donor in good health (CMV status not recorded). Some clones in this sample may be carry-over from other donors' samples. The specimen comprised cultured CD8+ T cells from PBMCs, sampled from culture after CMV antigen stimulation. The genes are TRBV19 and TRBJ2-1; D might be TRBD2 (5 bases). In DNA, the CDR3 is TGTGCCAGTAGTATAGTAGGGCTAGCAGCCTACAATGAGCAGTTCTTC. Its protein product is CASSIVGLAAYNEQFF.